Detailed here is one T cell receptor beta chain. Its antigen is unknown. This entry belongs to a study of brain metastases from non-small cell lung cancer. Study results and limitations: Metastases had sparse T cells but largely shared repertoires with primaries. Fewer infiltrating T cells were found in brain metastases than primaries. T-cell clones appeared expanded in less than 75% of brain metastases relative to matched primary tumors.

Measured with immunoSEQ multiplex PCR; TCRdb has only the in-frame clones, and not every one. The sample has around 2,500 clones, over 75% seen once. After removal of 4 bases from V and 6 bases from J, the junction contained 20 bases not matched to a gene. Germline V gene lookup returns CDR1 SGHNT and CDR2 YENEEA. The CDR3 contains 19 residues. Sequenced: primary lung tumor tissue. This TCR was sampled from a donor aged 40 or over with non-small cell lung cancer. The chain recombines TRBV11-3 with TRBJ2-1, with 8 bases matching TRBD2. The CDR3 nucleotides are TGTGCCAGCAGCTCCCGGTACCGCGTTCGGACTAGCTCCCTCAATGAGCAGTTCTTC. Protein sequence: CASSSRYRVRTSSLNEQFF.